This T cell receptor (beta chain) was identified in a study of cytomegalovirus exposure and HLA in healthy donors. The overall study: Researchers found that around 80% of 398 genotyped donors fell within the Caucasian-associated ancestry cluster.

J gave up 0 bases and V 10 bases, and 5 bases lay outside the gene matches. Germline CDR1 MNHNS, CDR2 SASEGT. This CDR3 contains 15 residues. General study points: A later analysis reportedly found fewer N-insertions in an Asian-associated ancestry cluster than the roughly 670-donor mean.

PCR primers comprised 60 Vbeta and 13 Jbeta primers. Clones were read by immunoSEQ multiplex PCR, and TCRdb kept only the in-frame ones, dropping some. The data show fewer than 150,000 clones, 80% seen once. This clone was found once. The antigen remains undetermined. Everyone who donated was a healthy bone marrow donor. The clonotype was recovered from a man younger than 40 in good health and CMV-seronegative. This chain links TRBV6-1 with TRBJ2-6, with 8 positions matching TRBD1. What was sequenced was PBMCs. CDR3 residues: CATYRGSSGANVLTF. For the CDR3, the DNA is TGTGCCACCTACAGGGGGAGCTCTGGGGCCAACGTCCTGACTTTC.